This T cell receptor beta chain was sequenced in a study of Graves' ophthalmopathy and Graves' hyperthyroidism. The V and J ends lost 0 bases and 1 base respectively, with 6 bases between them. The CDR3 is 14 residues long. CDR1 MNHEY and CDR2 SVGAGI come from the germline V gene. Scientists amplified the TCR beta CDR3 regions from RNA transcripts. Following a first-round RT-PCR that used HTBI primers, a second-round multiplex PCR was carried out. TCRdb re-analysed the multiplex PCR reads in MiXCR, keeping a single row per CDR3 protein. The table records roughly 500,000 distinct CDR3 sequences, under 15% of them present only once. Whole-study results and caveats: Prediction of ophthalmopathy progression reached less than 71% sensitivity and around 72% specificity.

There are many counts of this clonotype. Antigen unknown. Excluded: other autoimmune disease, uncontrolled infection, pregnancy or lactation. Fresh peripheral blood (more than 9.5 ml) yielded the PBMCs. This clonotype was obtained from a woman in her twenties or thirties with Graves' ophthalmopathy. Sequencing was done on a sample of blood. The V and J genes are TRBV6-5 and TRBJ1-1; no reliable D call. CDR3 sequence reads: CASSYSNGNTEAFF. In DNA form, the CDR3 reads TGTGCCAGCAGTTACTCGAATGGGAACACTGAAGCTTTCTTT.